A single sample is the source of the 7 T cell receptor beta chains below, sequenced in a study of blood T cells in healthy people across ages (dated by TCRdb to about 2015). The library was made by 5' RACE. Sequencing instrument: Illumina HiSeq 2500. A second roughly 6 to 12 cycle PCR used a sample-barcoded 5' primer and a J-beta primer mix. Using fastp at Q25 and MiXCR, TCRdb reprocessed the public reads and kept productive beta chains. For every CDR3 protein sequence, its rows merge into one entry that carries the most common genes and DNA. For this sample the table gives 1.5 million to 2 million distinct CDR3 sequences, of which around 50% were detected only once. 2.1% of the sample is taken by the ten largest. Material for sequencing was blood. These receptors were obtained from a middle-aged woman in good health.

This chain links TRBV10-1 with TRBJ2-5, with TRBD1 matching over 10 bases. The end of the DNA is better explained by TRBJ2-7, so the J call may be wrong. This CDR3 region has 14 residues. Per the germline V gene, CDR1 is WNHNN and CDR2 is SYGVQD (reference sequence). The CDR3 spells CASSEGQGGDEQYF. The CDR3 nucleotides read TGCGCCAGCAGTGAAGGACAGGGGGGCGACGAGCAGTACTTC.

The chain couples TRBV25-1 to TRBJ1-2; D uncertain. The germline V gene encodes CDR1 MGHDK and CDR2 SYGVNS. Trimming took 7 bases from V and 6 from J, leaving 12 bases between them. The CDR3 is 12 residues long. The CDR3 region has the DNA TGTGCCAGCACAACCGGGATTAATGGCTACACCTTC. Translating it yields CASTTGINGYTF.

This chain links TRBV11-2 with TRBJ2-3; 9 bases are shared with TRBD2. Germline V CDR1 and CDR2: SGHAT, FQNNGV. The V segment lost 5 bases and the J segment 4 bases; nucleotides outside the gene matches: 13. The CDR3 loop spans 17 amino acids. For the CDR3, the DNA is TGTGCCAGCAGCCTCAGAGGCCTAGCGGGGAACTCAGATACGCAGTATTTT. Translating gives CASSLRGLAGNSDTQYF.

The chain couples TRBV5-6 to TRBJ1-2; D remains ambiguous. This CDR3 is built from 15 residues. V was shortened by 1 base and J by 0 bases, with 10 bases between the two germline ends. Germline V CDR1 and CDR2: SGHDT, YYEEEE. The CDR3 loop reads CASSLRGLANYGYTF. Written as DNA, the CDR3 is TGTGCCAGCAGCTTGCGTGGATTAGCTAACTATGGCTACACCTTC.

This clonotype was counted between two and nine times. This chain uses TRBV4-1 with TRBJ2-5; D is possibly TRBD2 (5 bases). Germline V gene sequence: CDR1 MGHRA, CDR2 YSYEKL. This CDR3 is 18 amino acids long. The V end was cut by 0 bases, the J end by 2 bases, with 19 bases between. The CDR3 reads CASSQDDSRAGGQETQYF. The DNA of the CDR3 is TGCGCCAGCAGCCAAGATGACTCGCGGGCGGGCGGACAAGAGACCCAGTACTTC.

This clonotype appeared a few times. The rearrangement links TRBV2 to TRBJ2-3, with 8 bases lining up with TRBD1. J was trimmed by 5 bases and V by 4 bases; bases with no gene match: 5. The CDR3 length is 14 residues. Germline V CDR1 and CDR2: SNHLY, FYNNEI. The CDR3 nucleotides read TGTGCCAGCAGTGCTCGGACAGGGTTAGATACGCAGTATTTT. As protein: CASSARTGLDTQYF.

This chain joins TRBV28 and TRBJ2-1; no reliable D call. The CDR3 has 11 amino acids. Between the trimmed V and J ends, which lost 3 bases and 13 bases, there was a span of 10 bases. Germline V lookup: CDR1 MDHEN, CDR2 SYDVKM. The CDR3, as DNA: TGTGCCAGCAGTTTTTCCGAATTACAGTTCTTC. Its translation is CASSFSELQFF. The complete variable domain, with remaining parts taken from reference TRBV28 and TRBJ2-1, reads DVKVTQSSRYLVKRTGEKVFLECVQDMDHENMFWYRQDPGLGLRLIYFSYDVKMKEKGDIPEGYSVSREKKERFSLILESASTNQTSMYLCASSFSELQFFGPGTRLTVL.